This T cell receptor (beta chain) was sequenced in a study of CXCR3-negative and CXCR3-positive naive CD8 T cells. Whole-study results and caveats: Naive cells that were CXCR3-positive had more hydrophobic TRB CDR3s (compared with CXCR3-negative naive cells). In both naive subsets diversity was comparably high, whereas memory CD8+ cells showed much lower diversity. TRB CDR3 properties served as the basis for inferring TCR strength, and surface CD5 was comparable between naive subsets. In naive cells, CXCR3-negative and CXCR3-positive subsets had similar TRBV-TRBJ usage; memory cells differed.

5' RACE with UMI labels generated the TRB cDNA libraries. TCRdb re-called the 5' RACE reads and gives one entry per CDR3 protein, without DNA. The sample table includes around 140,000 distinct CDR3 sequences. About this clonotype itself: Its specificity is unknown.

This receptor was obtained from a human donor in good health. Some clones in this sample may be carry-over from other donors' samples. Source material: naive CXCR3+ CD8+ T cells from blood. Specified subset: CD45RO-CCR7+CD27+CD95- naive CD8+ T cells expressing CXCR3 (TNR3+).

The CDR3 protein is CASSIGWIQETQYF. V gene TRBV19 combines with J gene TRBJ2-5. The CDR3 length is 14 residues. CDR1 and CDR2 (germline): LNHDA, SQIVND (reference sequence).